This T cell receptor (beta chain) was identified during a study of T cell responses to AZD1222 COVID-19 vaccine. Profiled with immunoSEQ multiplex PCR; TCRdb holds only in-frame clones, not every one. The sample contains 66,000 or so clones, 60% to 85% of which appear only once. Germline loops: CDR1 SQVTM, CDR2 ANQGSEA. Deletions cut 6 bases from V and 0 bases from J, with 9 bases between. The CDR3 covers 13 residues. On this clone: Antigen unknown.

Overall study results and limits: Targets within unmutated variant regions were reportedly found for nearly half of spike-specific TCRs. Sampling captured repertoires only after the peak T cell response.

Sequencing was performed on peripheral blood, taken on day 0 of MenACWY control vaccination. The chain is built from TRBV29-1 and TRBJ2-1; tentatively, D is TRBD1 or TRBD2 (5 bases each). This TCR came from an adult in good health. This CDR3 reads CSVGTTSYNEQFF. The CDR3 DNA is TGCAGCGTAGGGACGACCTCCTACAATGAGCAGTTCTTC.